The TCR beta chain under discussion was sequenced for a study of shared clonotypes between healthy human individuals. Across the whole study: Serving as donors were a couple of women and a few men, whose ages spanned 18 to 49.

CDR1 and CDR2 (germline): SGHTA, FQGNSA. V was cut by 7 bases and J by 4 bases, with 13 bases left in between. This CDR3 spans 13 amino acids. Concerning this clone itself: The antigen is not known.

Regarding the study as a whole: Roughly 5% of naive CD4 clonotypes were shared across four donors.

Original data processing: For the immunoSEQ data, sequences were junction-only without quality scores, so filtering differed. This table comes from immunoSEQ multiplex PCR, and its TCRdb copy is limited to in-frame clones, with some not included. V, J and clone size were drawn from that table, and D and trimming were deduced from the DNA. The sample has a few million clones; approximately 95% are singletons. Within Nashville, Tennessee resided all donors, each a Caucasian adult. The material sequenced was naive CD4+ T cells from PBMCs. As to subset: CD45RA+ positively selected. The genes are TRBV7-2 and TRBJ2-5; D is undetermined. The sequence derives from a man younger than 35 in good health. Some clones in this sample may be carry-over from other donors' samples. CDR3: CASNTGYRETQYF. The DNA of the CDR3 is TGTGCCAGCAACACGGGTTACCGAGAGACCCAGTACTTC.